This TCR beta chain was identified in a study of Ad26.COV2.S vaccination and SARS-CoV-2 variants. On this clone itself: The antigen is undetermined.

Only in-frame clones appear in the TCRdb table, and some are missing; sequencing was by immunoSEQ multiplex PCR. Of around 45,000 clones in the sample, 75% to 85% were seen once. Study-wide results and caveats: Vaccine and placebo recipients had similar non-spike TCR breadth. TCR breadth and depth analyses may have underestimated total T cell responses. While placebo recipients had lower spike-specific TCR breadth, vaccine recipients had more.

The origin of this receptor is a human donor who had recovered from COVID-19. Sequenced here: peripheral blood, sampled after recovery from COVID-19.

The CDR3 sequence is CAADPTSGGETQYF. The CDR3 DNA reads as TGTGCCGCCGACCCGACTAGCGGGGGAGAGACCCAGTACTTC. The J gene is TRBJ2-5, the V gene TRBV30; 12 bases fit TRBD2. This CDR3 is 14 amino acids long. J gave up 4 bases and V 8 bases, and 8 bases lay outside the gene matches. Germline CDR1 GTSNPN, CDR2 SVGIG (reference sequence).